This TCR beta chain was recovered during a study of T-cell reconstitution after alpha-beta-depleted transplantation in children. Overall study results and limits: After one year, T-cell counts and TCRbeta diversity mostly came from new T cells. In patients about two months after transplant, alpha-beta T cells reportedly arose from several hundred expanded graft clones.

Trimming removed 5 bases from V and 6 bases from J, with 4 bases in between. There are 11 residues in the CDR3. Germline V lookup: CDR1 MDHEN, CDR2 SYDVKM. Library preparation (for TCRbeta) was performed with unique molecular identifiers. MiXCR, applied by TCRdb to the PCR reads, yields one record per CDR3 protein. The repertoire holds 780,000 or so distinct CDR3 sequences, with 16% as singletons. With regard to this clonotype: Its antigen is unidentified.

Sequencing used PBMCs, mostly from graft donor cells, obtained 360 days after TCRalphabeta/CD19-depleted stem cell transplant. This clonotype originated in a male patient between 5 and 17 years old who had a stem cell transplant for acute lymphoblastic leukemia, so the T cells may come from the graft donor. This chain connects TRBV28 to TRBJ1-4, with no clear D. The CDR3: CASSAYEKLFF. In DNA, the CDR3 is TGTGCCAGCAGTGCGTATGAAAAACTGTTTTTT.